Listed below are T cell receptor beta chains from one sample, sequenced in a study of CD8 T cells in Susac syndrome. TCRdb fed the immunoSEQ multiplex PCR reads into MiXCR, producing one record per CDR3 protein. The data contain 180,000 or so distinct CDR3 sequences, nearly 97% of them singletons. The material sequenced was CD4+ T cells from PBMCs. These receptors all stem from a human donor with multiple sclerosis. Each CDR3 is given with its conserved first and last residue.

J: TRBJ2-7
V: TRBV12-3/TRBV12-4
CDR3: CASSLVPLSYEQYF

J: TRBJ1-5
V: TRBV30
CDR3: CAWSWATNQPQHF

J: TRBJ1-5
V: TRBV7-9
CDR3: CASSPGFDQPQHF

J: TRBJ1-1
V: TRBV6-6
CDR3: CASSYEGGLTEAFF

J: TRBJ2-7
V: TRBV10-3
CDR3: CAITGVAGYEQYF

J: TRBJ2-7
V: TRBV7-9
CDR3: CASSQGRYEQYF

J: TRBJ1-6
V: TRBV30
CDR3: CASQTGDSPLHF

J: TRBJ2-1
V: TRBV20-1
CDR3: CSAKAIPRGNEQFF

J: TRBJ2-3
V: TRBV7-2
CDR3: CASSFPRDTQYF

J: TRBJ2-3
V: TRBV24-1
CDR3: CATSDTGQASITDTQYF

J: TRBJ2-3
V: TRBV30
CDR3: CAWSPGITDTQYF

J: TRBJ1-2
V: TRBV6-2/TRBV6-3
CDR3: CASKGTELFGNTF

J: TRBJ2-1
V: TRBV12-3/TRBV12-4
CDR3: CASSPTGTGTNEQFF

J: TRBJ2-1
V: TRBV9
CDR3: CASSPLAGAYNEQFF

J: TRBJ1-5
V: TRBV30
CDR3: CAWSEQGSQPQHF

J: TRBJ2-5
V: TRBV29-1
CDR3: CSVEVGLAGGLETQYF

J: TRBJ2-1
V: TRBV29-1
CDR3: CSADVLAGTEQFF

J: TRBJ2-7
V: TRBV10-3
CDR3: CAISDPGGRGDSYEQYF

J: TRBJ2-3
V: TRBV29-1
CDR3: CSVRFQGTDTQYF

J: TRBJ2-1
V: TRBV12-3/TRBV12-4
CDR3: CASSLGAGGYNEQFF

J: TRBJ2-1
V: TRBV27
CDR3: CASSLTGRNEQFF

J: TRBJ2-1
V: TRBV6-4
CDR3: CASSDEGTGIYNEQFF